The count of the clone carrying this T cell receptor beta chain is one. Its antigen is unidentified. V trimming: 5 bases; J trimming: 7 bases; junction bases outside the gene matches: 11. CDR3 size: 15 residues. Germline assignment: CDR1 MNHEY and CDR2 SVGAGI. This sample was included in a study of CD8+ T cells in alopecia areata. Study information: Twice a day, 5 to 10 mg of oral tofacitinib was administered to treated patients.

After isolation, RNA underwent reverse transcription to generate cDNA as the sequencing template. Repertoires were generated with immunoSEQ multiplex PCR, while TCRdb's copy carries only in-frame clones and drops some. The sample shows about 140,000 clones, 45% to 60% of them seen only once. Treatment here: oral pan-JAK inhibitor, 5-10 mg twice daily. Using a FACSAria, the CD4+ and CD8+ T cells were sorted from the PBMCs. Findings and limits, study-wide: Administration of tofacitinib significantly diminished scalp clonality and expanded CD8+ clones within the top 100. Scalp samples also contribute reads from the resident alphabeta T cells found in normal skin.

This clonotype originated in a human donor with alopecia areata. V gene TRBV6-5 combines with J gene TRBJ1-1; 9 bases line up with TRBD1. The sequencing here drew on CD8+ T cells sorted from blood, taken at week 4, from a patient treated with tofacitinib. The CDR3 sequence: CASSSPGQGSIEAFF. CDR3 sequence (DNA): TGTGCCAGCAGTAGCCCGGGACAGGGCTCGATTGAAGCTTTCTTT.